A few counts support the clone carrying this T cell receptor (beta chain). What it binds is not known. These data come from a study of identical twins. Overall study findings and caveats: Among out-of-frame alpha sequences shared by twins, low generation probability occurred in excess. Where beta out-of-frame sequences were concerned, excess twin sharing was weaker.

TCRdb passed the 5' RACE reads through MiXCR, listing each CDR3 protein once. The repertoire holds 500,000 to 650,000 distinct CDR3 sequences, with around 22% as singletons. This CDR3 is built from 13 residues. Trimming cost V 4 bases and J 8 bases; bases outside gene matches: 6. CDR1 and CDR2 (germline): DFQATT, SNEGSKA (reference sequence). The same data also went into a second study, on yellow fever vaccine responses in identical twins.

The specimen sequenced was CD4+ T cells sorted from blood. The chain couples TRBV20-1 to TRBJ2-1, with TRBD1 matching 9 bases. The sequence came from a woman under 30 in good health. The DNA of the CDR3 is TGCAGTGCTATCTGGACAGGGGCCTATGAGCAGTTCTTC. It translates to CSAIWTGAYEQFF.